The 5 T cell receptor beta chains listed next were all sequenced from one sample in a study of T cells expressing NK-cell markers. TCRdb processed the 5' RACE reads again and assigns one entry to each CDR3 protein, with no DNA. This sample's table has 150,000 to 180,000 distinct CDR3 sequences. The sample consisted of blood T cells: a sorted CD56 or NKG2C T cell subset, CD4+ or CD8+ T cells, or bulk PBMC T cells (not recorded which). These receptors all stem from a woman between 45 and 60 years old in good health.

The V and J genes are TRBV10-3 and TRBJ2-1. CDR1 is ENHRY, CDR2 SYGVKD, per germline. This CDR3 region has 13 residues. The CDR3 loop is CAISHDSYNEQFF.

This chain links TRBV24-1 with TRBJ1-2; there is no DNA to check the TCRdb D call of TRBD1. The germline V gene encodes CDR1 KGHDR and CDR2 SFDVKD. The CDR3 spans 14 residues. CDR3 in amino acids: CATITGSPNYGYTF.

The chain employs TRBV29-1 and TRBJ1-2; the D call from TCRdb, TRBD1, cannot be confirmed without DNA. There are 14 residues in the CDR3. From germline, CDR1 is SQVTM and CDR2 ANQGSEA. CDR3: CSVQFWDTFYGYTF.

CDR3 sequence: CAWMDRGRETQYF. The genes are TRBV30 and TRBJ2-5; the TCRdb D gene call, TRBD1, has no DNA to confirm it. Per germline, CDR1 GTSNPN and CDR2 SVGIG (reference sequence). The CDR3 totals 13 residues.

The chain links TRBV20-1 to TRBJ2-2; as DNA is missing, the TRBD1 call by TCRdb cannot be tested. The CDR3 spans 13 residues. Per germline, CDR1 DFQATT and CDR2 SNEGSKA (reference sequence). The CDR3 loop reads CSADRTGTGELFF.